This is a list of T cell receptor beta chains from one sample in a study of blood T cell repertoires in COVID-19. Produced via immunoSEQ multiplex PCR; TCRdb's table is partial and in-frame only. This table has roughly 230,000 clones, around 83% appearing once. Sequenced material: PBMCs or T cells enriched from blood (not recorded which). The receptors stem from a woman between 50 and 59 years old who had been exposed to COVID-19. CDR3s include the opening cysteine and the closing phenylalanine or tryptophan. D genes are given only for firm matches. Expanded clones are given a class, and other clones once, few, many or no size at all.

d_gene	abundance	v_gene	j_gene	len	CDR3nt	CDR3aa
TRBD1	NA	TRBV24-1	TRBJ1-2	13	TGTGCCACCAGTGACCGGGACAGGAATGGCTACACCTTC	CATSDRDRNGYTF
NA	NA	TRBV2	TRBJ1-5	14	TGTGCCAGCAGGGGGCAATCCCCCAATCAGCCCCAGCATTTT	CASRGQSPNQPQHF
NA	NA	TRBV28	TRBJ1-3	13	TGTGCCAGCTGTGTCCTCTCTGGAAACACCATATATTTT	CASCVLSGNTIYF
NA	once	TRBV5-6	TRBJ2-7	14	TGTGCCAGCACCCTGACAGGCCCCTCCTACGAGCAGTACTTC	CASTLTGPSYEQYF
TRBD1	NA	TRBV7-9	TRBJ2-2	15	TGTGCCAGCAGCTTGGGACAGTTGAACACCGGGGAGCTGTTTTTT	CASSLGQLNTGELFF
NA	once	TRBV7-9	TRBJ1-5	16	TGTGCCAGCAGCTTAGCGGGGCAGGGGATGGGTCAGCCCCAGCATTTT	CASSLAGQGMGQPQHF
TRBD1	NA	TRBV5-6	TRBJ1-3	14	TGTGCCAGCAGCTCCGGGACAGGTGTAAACACCATATATTTT	CASSSGTGVNTIYF
NA	NA	TRBV5-1	TRBJ1-1	14	TGCGCCAGCAGCTCCCCGGGTGGAAACACTGAAGCTTTCTTT	CASSSPGGNTEAFF
NA	NA	TRBV6-5	TRBJ2-2	14	TGTGCCAGCAGATACACCCAGGGCACCGGGGAGCTGTTTTTT	CASRYTQGTGELFF
NA	NA	TRBV5-1	TRBJ1-3	15	TGCGCCAGCAGCTTGACCCCGGGACAAGGAAACACCATATATTTT	CASSLTPGQGNTIYF
NA	NA	TRBV29-1	TRBJ2-1	14	TGCAGCGTTCGTGATCTCCGGGGCCGGGGGGAGCAGTTCTTC	CSVRDLRGRGEQFF
TRBD2	NA	TRBV30	TRBJ2-5	15	TGTGCCTGGAGTGTGGGAACTAGCGGGGGAAAGACCCAGTACTTC	CAWSVGTSGGKTQYF
NA	NA	TRBV13	TRBJ2-3	17	TGTGCCAGCAGCTTAGGGGTCGGGGGAGGTCGTACAGATACGCAGTATTTT	CASSLGVGGGRTDTQYF
TRBD1	NA	TRBV10-3	TRBJ2-3	15	TGTGCCATCAGGTTGACAGGGAGACTCACAGATACGCAGTATTTT	CAIRLTGRLTDTQYF
TRBD1	NA	TRBV4-3	TRBJ1-1	15	TGCGCCAGCAGCCAAGTGGGACAGACGAACACTGAAGCTTTCTTT	CASSQVGQTNTEAFF
TRBD1	NA	TRBV18	TRBJ1-5	13	TGTGCCAGCGGGACAGTTATGTATCAGCCCCAGCATTTT	CASGTVMYQPQHF
NA	NA	TRBV2	TRBJ2-1	16	TGTGCCAGCAGTGATTTGGGGACTCTCTCCTACAATGAGCAGTTCTTC	CASSDLGTLSYNEQFF
TRBD1	NA	TRBV19	TRBJ1-2	17	TGTGCCAGTAGTAGTCCCGGACAGGGACATATCGGTAATGGCTACACCTTC	CASSSPGQGHIGNGYTF
NA	NA	TRBV7-3	TRBJ1-1	13	TGTGCCAGCAGCGAAGATAGCGGAACTGAAGCTTTCTTT	CASSEDSGTEAFF
TRBD1	NA	TRBV4-3	TRBJ1-3	16	TGCGCCAGCAGCCAGGATGACAGGGTCCCTGGAAACACCATATATTTT	CASSQDDRVPGNTIYF
NA	NA	TRBV4-1	TRBJ1-4	18	TGCGCCAGCAGCCAAGATTTACTCCCGGGACAAATTAATGAAAAACTGTTTTTT	CASSQDLLPGQINEKLFF
NA	NA	TRBV24-1	TRBJ2-1	11	TGTGCCACCAGTGACGGTTATGAGCAGTTCTTC	CATSDGYEQFF
NA	NA	TRBV7-9	TRBJ2-7	17	TGTGCCAGCAGCTTAGTGTCGGGACACTTTTTTACCTACGAGCAGTACTTC	CASSLVSGHFFTYEQYF
NA	once	TRBV5-1	TRBJ1-6	15	TGCGCCAGCAGCTTGGATTCAGGGGACAATTCACCCCTCCACTTT	CASSLDSGDNSPLHF
NA	NA	TRBV9	TRBJ1-1	12	TGTGCCAGCAGCGTAGATGGAGGGAAAGCTTTCTTT	CASSVDGGKAFF
TRBD1	once	TRBV28	TRBJ1-5	15	TGTGCCAGCAGTGGCACAGGGGTGGGGGATCAGCCCCAGCATTTT	CASSGTGVGDQPQHF
TRBD1	NA	TRBV7-9	TRBJ1-5	17	TGTGCCAGCAGCTTGGGGACAGGGGGCGATCGCAATCAGCCCCAGCATTTT	CASSLGTGGDRNQPQHF
NA	NA	TRBV10-3	TRBJ1-1	16	TGTGCCATCAGTCCGTCCGGAGGCGCCCTGAACACTGAAGCTTTCTTT	CAISPSGGALNTEAFF
NA	NA	TRBV9	TRBJ1-4	13	TGTGCCAGCAGCCCCGGGTGGAGTGAAAAACTGTTTTTT	CASSPGWSEKLFF
TRBD1	NA	TRBV19	TRBJ1-2	15	TGTGCCAGTAGTATCGACAGGGGGTCCCGACGGGGCTACACCTTC	CASSIDRGSRRGYTF
TRBD1	NA	TRBV5-1	TRBJ1-1	14	TGCGCCAGCAGCTTCAGGGGGGAGCGGACTGAAGCTTTCTTT	CASSFRGERTEAFF
NA	NA	TRBV5-5	TRBJ2-1	13	TGTGCCAGCAGCCCACAGGGCTTGCGAGAGCAGTTCTTC	CASSPQGLREQFF
NA	few	TRBV7-9	TRBJ1-2	13	TGTGCCAGCAGCTTAGGGGCATCGAAAGGCTACACCTTC	CASSLGASKGYTF
TRBD1	NA	TRBV19	TRBJ1-5	15	TGTGCCAGTAGTGCCGGACAGGGTGGCAATCAGCCCCAGCATTTT	CASSAGQGGNQPQHF